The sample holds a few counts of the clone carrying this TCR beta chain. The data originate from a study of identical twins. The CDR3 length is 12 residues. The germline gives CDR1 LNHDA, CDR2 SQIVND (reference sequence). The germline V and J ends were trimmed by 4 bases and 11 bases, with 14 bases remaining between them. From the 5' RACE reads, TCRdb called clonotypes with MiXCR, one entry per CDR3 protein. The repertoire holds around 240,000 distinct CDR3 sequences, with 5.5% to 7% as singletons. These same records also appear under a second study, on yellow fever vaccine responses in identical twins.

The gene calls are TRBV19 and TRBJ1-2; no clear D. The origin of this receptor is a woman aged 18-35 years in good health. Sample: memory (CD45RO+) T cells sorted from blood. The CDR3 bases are TGTGCCAGTAGTAATTGGAATACCGGTTACACCTTC. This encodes CASSNWNTGYTF. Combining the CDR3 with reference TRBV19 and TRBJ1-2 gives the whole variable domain DGGITQSPKYLFRKEGQNVTLSCEQNLNHDAMYWYRQDPGQGLRLIYYSQIVNDFQKGDIAEGYSVSREKKESFPLTVTSAQKNPTAFYLCASSNWNTGYTFGSGTRLTVV.